This TCR beta chain was obtained from a study of OX40 agonist ivuxolimab in advanced cancers. Study as a whole: Ivuxolimab, an antibody acting as an agonist of OX40 (CD134), was used to treat patients. Dose-escalation patients suffered from hepatocellular carcinoma, melanoma, renal cell or head and neck cancer.

General study findings and limits: Normalized expansion of T-cell clones was also low for some nonresponders. Clonal expansion from baseline to week 6 occurred in both CD4+ and CD8+ T cells.

This clone was counted only a few times. No antigen is known for it. This CDR3 contains 13 residues. Deletions cut 1 base from V and 4 bases from J, with 7 bases between. The germline V gene encodes CDR1 LGHNA and CDR2 YNFKEQ. Measured with immunoSEQ multiplex PCR; TCRdb has only the in-frame clones, and not every one. Among 35,000 to 55,000 clones, roughly 90% were seen once, and the ten largest hold approximately 12%. The chain joins TRBV4-2 to TRBJ1-2; D is uncertain. The TCR was taken from an adult with an advanced solid tumor such as melanoma, head and neck, liver or kidney cancer. The sample was CD4+ or CD8+ T cells sorted from blood, taken in a trial of the OX40 agonist ivuxolimab. CDR3 DNA: TGTGCCAGCAGCCAAGGTGGGAGCTATGGCTACACCTTC. Its translation is CASSQGGSYGYTF.